The sequence of this TCR beta chain was determined in a study of blood T cells in healthy people across ages. Donors were systemically healthy Caucasian individuals from Russia aged about 6 to 100 years. A minimum of 7 million PBMCs was isolated per sample. Total RNA, at least 6 micrograms per sample, came from PBMCs. PCR was performed a second time for about 7 to 12 cycles using a sample-barcoded 5' primer and a J-beta primer mix. TCRdb used MiXCR to reprocess the 5' RACE reads, holding one entry per CDR3 protein. The sample has some 850,000 distinct CDR3 sequences, 20% to 30% seen once; the top ten hold 2.5% to 3.5%. These data also featured in a second study, about T cells of mothers and their children.

The sequence came from a boy aged 5 to 17 in good health. The sequencing sample was made of blood.

CDR3 nucleotides: TGTGCCAGCAGCCAAGCTGTAGGTCGCACAGATACGCAGTATTTT. Protein: CASSQAVGRTDTQYF. The gene calls are TRBV3-1 and TRBJ2-3, with D unclear. V was trimmed by 1 base and J by 1 base, leaving 9 bases between them. Looked up from germline, CDR1 is LGHDT and CDR2 is YNNKEL (reference sequence). The CDR3 consists of 15 residues.